The subject of this entry is one TCR beta chain. This sample stems from a study of T cells after somatic rescue of genetic block. The germline V and J ends were trimmed by 5 bases and 3 bases, with 11 bases remaining between them. Germline CDR1 reads MGHRA; CDR2 reads YSYEKL. The CDR3 sequence is 14 residues long. The repertoire was sequenced with immunoSEQ multiplex PCR; TCRdb's copy has only in-frame clones and lacks some. Among about 120,000 clones, 90% to 95% were seen once, and the ten largest hold around 1.5%. The clonotype originates from a woman aged 18-29 years. Material for sequencing was peripheral blood mononuclear cells (PBMCs). The J gene is TRBJ1-3, the V gene TRBV4-1; D possibly corresponds to TRBD1 (5 bases). DNA of the CDR3: TGCGCCAGCAGCACGACAGTATATGGAAACACCATATATTTT. This translates into CASSTTVYGNTIYF.